This TCR beta chain was identified during a study of graft-versus-host responses after intestinal transplantation. In the study overall: All recipients were transplanted with multivisceral, liver-intestinal, or isolated intestinal grafts. Anti-thymocyte globulin was used for induction in all recipients, who then took tacrolimus and steroids for 2 to 4 years. Broader study findings: Patients who carried graft-donor T cell macrochimerism also had high graft-versus-host to host-versus-graft clonal ratios in their allografts. GvH clone levels peaked in circulation, and this peak was associated with early post-transplant HvG declines.

Sequencing was performed with immunoSEQ multiplex PCR; in TCRdb, only in-frame clones are kept and a portion is missing. The repertoire holds about 17,000 clones, with roughly 79% as singletons. Graft samples were processed, releasing intraepithelial and lamina propria lymphocytes. As to this clone: What it recognizes is unknown.

This receptor was taken from a human patient who received an intestinal transplant, so some T cells may come from the graft donor. The specimen comprised ileum tissue, sampled roughly 450 days after intestinal transplant.

CDR3 in DNA: TGTGCCAGCAGTTTCCCCCCGACTAGCGGGGCCGTCTACAATGAGCAGTTCTTC. Its translation: CASSFPPTSGAVYNEQFF. The V and J genes are TRBV28 and TRBJ2-1; the match to TRBD2 covers 11 bases. Germline loops: CDR1 MDHEN, CDR2 SYDVKM. V trimming: 3 bases; J trimming: 3 bases; junction bases outside the gene matches: 10. The CDR3 extends over 18 amino acids.